This is a list of T cell receptor beta chains from one sample in a study of tumor-infiltrating lymphocytes in primary liver carcinoma. TCRdb recomputed calls from the multiplex PCR reads with MiXCR, one row per CDR3 protein. The repertoire holds tens of thousands of distinct CDR3 sequences, with 60% to 75% as singletons. What was sequenced was liver tumor tissue from sampling region 4. The source of these receptors is a man aged 40-49 years with primary liver carcinoma and hepatitis B virus infection. CDR3s include the opening cysteine and the closing phenylalanine or tryptophan. The D gene is left open where the match is weak. Some rows mark clone size as missing; the rest say once, few, many or name a class of expanded clone.

>NA|TRBV29-1|TRBJ2-3|NA
CSVASSRDTDTQYF
TGCAGCGTCGCTTCTAGCAGGGACACAGATACGCAGTATTTT
>NA|TRBV7-9|TRBJ1-4|NA
CANSLEKEKLFF
TGTGCAAACAGCTTAGAAAAAGAAAAACTGTTTTTT
>NA|TRBV29-1|TRBJ2-7|NA
CSVGGRGSYEQYF
TGCAGCGTTGGGGGACGGGGTTCATACGAGCAGTATTTC
>once|TRBV7-9|TRBJ2-2|NA
CASSLGGATTLELFF
TGTGCCAGCAGCTTAGGAGGGGCGACCACCTTGGAGCTGTTTTTT
>many|TRBV29-1|TRBJ2-2|NA
CSVEGRRTGELFF
TGCAGCGTTGAAGGGAGGAGGACCGGGGAGCTGTTTTTT
>NA|TRBV28|TRBJ2-5|NA
CASRFAGTGETQYF
TGTGCCAGCAGGTTCGCCGGGACTGGGGAGACCCAGTACTTC
>NA|TRBV11-2|TRBJ2-2|NA
CASSTDTRELFF
TGTGCCAGTAGCACAGACACCAGGGAGCTGTTTTTT
>NA|TRBV7-9|TRBJ2-7|NA
CASSSCQGTFYEHYF
TGTGCCAGCAGCTCCTGTCAGGGGACCTTCTACGAGCATTACTTC
>NA|TRBV5-6|TRBJ2-1|NA
CASSLERAPISYNEQFF
TGTGCCAGCAGCTTGGAGCGGGCGCCGATATCCTACAATGAGCAGTTCTTC
>many|TRBV5-1|TRBJ2-1|TRBD2
CASSLGGTSGTNEQFF
TGCGCCAGCAGCTTGGGGGGGACTAGCGGGACGAATGAGCAGTTCTTC
>NA|TRBV7-3|TRBJ1-1|NA
CASRESAEDTEAFF
TGTGCCAGCAGGGAGTCGGCGGAGGACACTGAAGCTTTCTTT
>NA|TRBV6-2/TRBV6-3|TRBJ2-7|TRBD2
CASGRERDLTYEEYF
TGTGCCAGCGGGCGCGAGCGGGATCTAACCTACGAGGAGTACTTC
>NA|TRBV2|TRBJ2-7|NA
CGSSELVSYEQYF
TGTGGCAGCAGTGAACTAGTTTCCTACGAGCAGTACTTC
>once|TRBV7-9|TRBJ1-5|NA
CASNPSNQPQHF
TGTGCCAGCAACCCCTCCAATCAACCCCAGCATTTT
>NA|TRBV29-1|TRBJ2-3|NA
CSPCRGGTDTQYF
TGCAGCCCGTGTCGTGGGGGCACAGATACGCAGTATTTT
>few|TRBV7-9|TRBJ1-2|TRBD1
CAGTPQGGGYTF
TGTGCCGGCACACCCCAGGGGGGTGGCTACACCTTC
>medium-sized|TRBV10-3|TRBJ1-2|NA
CAISERASNYGYTF
TGTGCCATCAGTGAACGGGCATCCAACTATGGCTACACCTTC
>many|TRBV5-4|TRBJ1-1|NA
CASSLGRGAEAFF
TGTGCCAGCAGCTTGGGGCGGGGCGCTGAAGCTTTCTTT
>many|TRBV6-6|TRBJ2-3|NA
CASSYPTRGERGPDTQYF
TGTGCCAGCAGTTACCCTACGAGGGGGGAAAGGGGGCCAGATACGCAGTATTTT
>medium-sized|TRBV6-5|TRBJ1-5|NA
CASSFSGKEQPQHF
TGTGCCAGCAGTTTTTCAGGGAAGGAGCAGCCCCAGCATTTT
>NA|TRBV6-1|TRBJ2-3|NA
CASKSTGSTNTQYF
TGTGCCAGCAAGAGTACAGGGAGTACAAATACGCAGTATTTT
>many|TRBV7-8|TRBJ1-4|NA
CASSPVPGEGNEKLFF
TGTGCCAGCAGCCCCGTTCCCGGGGAAGGCAATGAAAAACTGTTTTTT
>NA|TRBV6-5|TRBJ2-6|NA
CASSMTTETGANVLTF
TGTGCCAGCAGCATGACGACAGAAACCGGGGCCAACGTCCTGACTTTC
>NA|TRBV9|TRBJ2-5|TRBD2
CASSLTSGAQETQYF
TGTGCCAGCAGCCTGACTAGCGGAGCTCAAGAGACCCAGTACTTC
>many|TRBV7-8|TRBJ2-7|NA
CASSRQRNEQYF
TGTGCCAGCAGCCGACAACGGAACGAGCAGTACTTC
>few|TRBV6-2/TRBV6-3|TRBJ2-3|NA
CASNPPLRSDTQYF
TGTGCCAGCAATCCACCCTTAAGGTCAGATACGCAGTATTTT
>many|TRBV6-2/TRBV6-3|TRBJ2-1|NA
CASSYGPEANEQFF
TGTGCCAGCAGTTACGGCCCGGAGGCGAATGAGCAGTTCTTC
>NA|TRBV4-1|TRBJ2-1|NA
CASSQGPRNDQFF
TGCGCCAGCAGCCAAGGGCCCCGCAATGATCAGTTCTTC
>few|TRBV2|TRBJ2-7|TRBD2
CASSELAGGREQYF
TGTGCCAGCAGTGAGTTAGCGGGAGGGAGGGAGCAGTACTTC